This is a list of T cell receptor beta chains from one sample in a study of cytomegalovirus exposure and HLA in healthy donors. TCRdb's copy holds only in-frame clones and misses some; the assay was immunoSEQ multiplex PCR. Seen here are around 120,000 clones, 81% observed once, and the top ten hold about 1.7%. Input material: PBMCs. The receptors were gathered from a man younger than 35 in good health and CMV-seronegative. Each CDR3 is given with its conserved first and last residue. D genes are given only for firm matches. The size entry is marked missing in some rows and otherwise reads once, few, many or a size class.

cdr3_nt: TGTGCCAGCAGTATAGACGGCGGGGACACTGAAGCTTTCTTT
cdr3_aa: CASSIDGGDTEAFF
j_call: TRBJ1-1
d_call: NA
v_call: TRBV6-5
clone_size: NA
cdr3_length: 14

cdr3_nt: TGTGCCAGCAGCTTAGGCCCTAGCGGGGGGTTTGGCACCGGGGAGCTGTTTTTT
cdr3_aa: CASSLGPSGGFGTGELFF
j_call: TRBJ2-2
d_call: TRBD2
v_call: TRBV13
clone_size: NA
cdr3_length: 18

cdr3_nt: TGTGCCAGCAGCTTGTATTGGGACAGGAGTGAAGCTTTCTTT
cdr3_aa: CASSLYWDRSEAFF
j_call: TRBJ1-1
d_call: TRBD1
v_call: TRBV5-6
clone_size: NA
cdr3_length: 14

cdr3_nt: TGCGCCAGCAGCCAAGCCGGGGGCAATCAGCCCCAGCATTTT
cdr3_aa: CASSQAGGNQPQHF
j_call: TRBJ1-5
d_call: NA
v_call: TRBV4-1
clone_size: NA
cdr3_length: 14

cdr3_nt: TGTGCCAGTAGTATAGTAGTTGCGGGGGTACCCAGGAGCTCCTACGAGCAGTACTTC
cdr3_aa: CASSIVVAGVPRSSYEQYF
j_call: TRBJ2-7
d_call: TRBD2
v_call: TRBV19
clone_size: NA
cdr3_length: 19

cdr3_nt: TGTGCCAGCAGCCTAAGGGGGAGCACAGATACGCAGTATTTT
cdr3_aa: CASSLRGSTDTQYF
j_call: TRBJ2-3
d_call: NA
v_call: TRBV7-2
clone_size: NA
cdr3_length: 14

cdr3_nt: TGCAGTGCTAGAGCTCAGAATACGCAGTATTTT
cdr3_aa: CSARAQNTQYF
j_call: TRBJ2-3
d_call: NA
v_call: TRBV20-1
clone_size: NA
cdr3_length: 11

cdr3_nt: TGTGCCAGCCTCTGGGGGGTCGGCCGCAATGAGCAGTTCTTC
cdr3_aa: CASLWGVGRNEQFF
j_call: TRBJ2-1
d_call: NA
v_call: TRBV7-9
clone_size: NA
cdr3_length: 14

cdr3_nt: TGTGCCAGCAGCTTTAACAGGGGGCAAGAGTCACCCCTCCACTTT
cdr3_aa: CASSFNRGQESPLHF
j_call: TRBJ1-6
d_call: TRBD1
v_call: TRBV7-8
clone_size: NA
cdr3_length: 15

cdr3_nt: TGTCAAGCTCAGGTTGGGGAGACCCAGTACTTC
cdr3_aa: CQAQVGETQYF
j_call: TRBJ2-5
d_call: NA
v_call: TRBV7-2
clone_size: once
cdr3_length: 11

cdr3_nt: TGCGCCAGCAGCCAATTCTTGAACACTGAAGCTTTCTTT
cdr3_aa: CASSQFLNTEAFF
j_call: TRBJ1-1
d_call: NA
v_call: TRBV4-3
clone_size: NA
cdr3_length: 13

cdr3_nt: TGTGCCAGCAGCGGGGGGGCGGCCGGGGAGCTGTTTTTT
cdr3_aa: CASSGGAAGELFF
j_call: TRBJ2-2
d_call: NA
v_call: TRBV5-4
clone_size: NA
cdr3_length: 13

cdr3_nt: TGTGCCAGCAGTGGAGGACAGGCCAGGAAGCAGTACTTC
cdr3_aa: CASSGGQARKQYF
j_call: TRBJ2-5
d_call: TRBD1
v_call: TRBV6-5
clone_size: once
cdr3_length: 13

cdr3_nt: TGTGCCAGCAGTCCGGACAGGGGGCCGGGGGGCTACACCTTC
cdr3_aa: CASSPDRGPGGYTF
j_call: TRBJ1-2
d_call: TRBD1
v_call: TRBV6-5
clone_size: NA
cdr3_length: 14

cdr3_nt: TGCGCCAGCAGCCGTGAGACTAGCGGCTACGAGCAGTACTTC
cdr3_aa: CASSRETSGYEQYF
j_call: TRBJ2-7
d_call: TRBD2
v_call: TRBV5-1
clone_size: NA
cdr3_length: 14

cdr3_nt: TGTGCCAGCAGCTTGACAGGGTTGGACCAGCCCCAGCATTTT
cdr3_aa: CASSLTGLDQPQHF
j_call: TRBJ1-5
d_call: TRBD1
v_call: TRBV7-2
clone_size: NA
cdr3_length: 14